The table lists the clone carrying this TCR beta chain with a count of one. The germline gene is not matched at one end of the junction; a read error may be the cause. This record comes from a study of shared clonotypes between healthy human individuals. The healthy adult donors were HIV-negative and reported no recent acute infections or vaccinations. Genomic DNA, for the unsorted samples, came from roughly 94 million PBMCs. At a deep level, the assay was run. Sequencing of unsorted PBMC DNA was carried out using ten immunoSEQ deep assay plates. Produced via immunoSEQ multiplex PCR; TCRdb's table is partial and in-frame only. The repertoire holds some 510,000 clones, with around 74% as singletons. Germline V gene data show CDR1 as SEHNR and CDR2 as FQNEAQ (reference sequence). The CDR3 runs 16 residues.

The receptor's source is a woman aged 40 to 50 in good health. Some clones in this sample may be carry-over from other donors' samples. Sequenced: PBMCs. This chain joins TRBV7-9 and TRBJ1-4; 10 bases map to TRBD1. The CDR3 coding sequence is TGCGCCAGCAGCCAAGATCTTGGGACAGGGGCCGAAAAACTGTTTTTT. Translation gives CASSQDLGTGAEKLFF.